This record concerns one T cell receptor beta chain sequence. This specimen belongs to a study of T-cell memory formation after mild COVID-19. TCRdb itself ran the 5' RACE reads through MiXCR, one entry per CDR3 protein. This repertoire shows approximately 100,000 distinct CDR3 sequences, around 15% found once; its top ten account for around 28%. The CDR3 consists of 14 residues. The germline gives CDR1 PRHDT, CDR2 FYEKMQ (reference sequence). V was trimmed by 4 bases and J by 5 bases, leaving 15 bases between them. The chain links TRBV13 to TRBJ2-7, with D possibly TRBD2 on 5 matching bases. Sequenced sample: PBMCs or a T cell subset sorted from them (not recorded which). The sequence derives from an adult woman who had mild COVID-19 (a few samples of this study predate the infection). Cell type and time point are not known. CDR3 protein: CASSSLNSGHEQYF. Written as DNA, the CDR3 is TGTGCCAGCAGCTCCTTGAACAGCGGCCACGAGCAGTACTTC.